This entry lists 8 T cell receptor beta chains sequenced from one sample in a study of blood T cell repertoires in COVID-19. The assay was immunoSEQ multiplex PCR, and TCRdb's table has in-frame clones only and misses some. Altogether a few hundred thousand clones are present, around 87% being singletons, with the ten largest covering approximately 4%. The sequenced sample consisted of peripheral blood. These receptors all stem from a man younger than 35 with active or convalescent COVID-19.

The CDR3 sequence is CASSYGNPGEETQYF. As DNA, the CDR3 is TGTGCCAGCAGCTATGGGAATCCGGGGGAAGAGACCCAGTACTTC. The chain is built from TRBV5-4 and TRBJ2-5, with a weak D call TRBD2 (6 bases). The germline CDR1 and CDR2 sequences are SGHNT and YYREEE (reference sequence). The CDR3 totals 15 residues. Trimming left V 3 bases short and J 3 bases short, with 15 bases between.

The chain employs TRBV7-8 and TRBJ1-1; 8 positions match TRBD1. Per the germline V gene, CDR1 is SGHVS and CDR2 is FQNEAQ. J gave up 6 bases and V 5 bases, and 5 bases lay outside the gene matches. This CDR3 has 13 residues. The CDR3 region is CASSRPDRAEAFF. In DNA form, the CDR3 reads TGTGCCAGCAGCCGCCCGGACAGGGCTGAAGCTTTCTTT.

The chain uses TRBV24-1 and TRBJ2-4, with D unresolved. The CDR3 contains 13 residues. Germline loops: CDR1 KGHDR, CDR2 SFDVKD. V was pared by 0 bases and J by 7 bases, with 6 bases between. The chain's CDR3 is CATSDLHENIQYF. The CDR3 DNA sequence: TGTGCCACCAGTGATTTGCACGAGAACATTCAGTACTTC.

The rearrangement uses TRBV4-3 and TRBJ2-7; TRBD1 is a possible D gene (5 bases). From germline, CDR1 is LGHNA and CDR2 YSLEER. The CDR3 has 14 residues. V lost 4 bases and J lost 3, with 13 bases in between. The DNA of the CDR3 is TGCGCCAGCAGCCCCGGACAAGGCGGCTACGAGCAGTACTTC. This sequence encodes CASSPGQGGYEQYF.

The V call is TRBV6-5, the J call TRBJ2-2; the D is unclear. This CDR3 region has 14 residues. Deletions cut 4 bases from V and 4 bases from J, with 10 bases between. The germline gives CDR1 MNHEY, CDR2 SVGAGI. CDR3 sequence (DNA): TGTGCCAGCAGTTCTAAGTTTGGCACCGGGGAGCTGTTTTTT. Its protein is CASSSKFGTGELFF.

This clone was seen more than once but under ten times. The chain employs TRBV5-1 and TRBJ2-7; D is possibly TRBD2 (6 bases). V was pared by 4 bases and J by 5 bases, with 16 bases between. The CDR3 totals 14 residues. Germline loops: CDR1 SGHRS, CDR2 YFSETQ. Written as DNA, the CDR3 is TGCGCCAGCAGCCAAGGGACTGGTTCGAACGAGCAGTACTTC. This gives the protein CASSQGTGSNEQYF.

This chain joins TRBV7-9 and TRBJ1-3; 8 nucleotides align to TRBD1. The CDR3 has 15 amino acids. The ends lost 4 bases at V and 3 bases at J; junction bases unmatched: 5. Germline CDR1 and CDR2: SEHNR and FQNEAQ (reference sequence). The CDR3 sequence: CASSSGQVFGNTIYF. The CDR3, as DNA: TGTGCCAGCAGCTCGGGACAGGTCTTTGGAAACACCATATATTTT.

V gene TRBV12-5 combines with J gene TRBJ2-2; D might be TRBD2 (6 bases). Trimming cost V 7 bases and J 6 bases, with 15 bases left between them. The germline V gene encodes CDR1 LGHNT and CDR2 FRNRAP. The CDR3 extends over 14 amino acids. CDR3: CASVRQPGAGELFF. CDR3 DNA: TGTGCTAGTGTGAGACAACCGGGGGCCGGGGAGCTGTTTTTT.